These 6 T cell receptor beta chains came from one sample sequenced in a study of CDR3 diversity in severe acne. MiXCR, run by TCRdb on the PCR reads, gives a single entry per CDR3 protein. The table lists tens of thousands of distinct CDR3 sequences, approximately 49% of them singletons. Sequenced material: blood. These receptor sequences come from a male donor with severe acne vulgaris.

This clonotype has ten or more counts. V usage is TRBV2 and J usage is TRBJ1-1; D not certain. Per germline, CDR1 SNHLY and CDR2 FYNNEI. V was shortened by 7 bases and J by 1 base, with 10 bases between the two germline ends. This CDR3 is 13 amino acids long. CDR3 sequence: CASTQGENTEAFF. In nucleotides, the CDR3 is TGTGCCAGCACTCAAGGAGAGAACACTGAAGCTTTCTTT.

This clonotype was counted only a few times. This chain connects TRBV10-1 to TRBJ1-1; D is undetermined. Germline V CDR1 and CDR2: WNHNN, SYGVQD (reference sequence). The CDR3 totals 12 residues. Trimming took 7 bases from V and 10 from J, leaving 16 bases between them. Written as DNA, the CDR3 is TGCGCCAGCAAGGCAGAGAAGGTTCGAGCTTTCTTT. Residues: CASKAEKVRAFF.

This clonotype appeared many times. The chain uses TRBV7-9 and TRBJ2-7; TRBD2 matches at 11 bases. J was trimmed by 3 bases and V by 4 bases; bases with no gene match: 5. The CDR3 runs to 15 residues. Germline CDR1 and CDR2: SEHNR and FQNEAQ (reference sequence). CDR3 amino acids: CASSSTSGAFYEQYF. CDR3 DNA: TGTGCCAGCAGCTCGACTAGCGGGGCCTTCTACGAGCAGTACTTC. Using reference TRBV7-9 and TRBJ2-7 for the parts outside the CDR3, the full variable domain is DTGVSQNPRHKITKRGQNVTFRCDPISEHNRLYWYRQTLGQGPEFLTYFQNEAQLEKSRLLSDRFSAERPKGSFSTLEIQRTEQGDSAMYLCASSSTSGAFYEQYFGPGTRLTVT.

Here the CDR3 reads CASKQGLGGYTF. CDR3 coding DNA: TGTGCCAGCAAGCAGGGGCTGGGAGGCTACACCTTC. The chain is built from TRBV12-3 or TRBV12-4 and TRBJ1-2; D may be TRBD1 (6 bases). V was pared by 7 bases and J by 8 bases, with 14 bases between. This CDR3 is built from 12 residues.

This clonotype came up a few times. The gene calls are TRBV19 and TRBJ2-2; the D is unclear. This CDR3 is built from 11 residues. Trimming removed 3 bases at V and 6 bases at J, with 2 bases between. Looked up from germline, CDR1 is LNHDA and CDR2 is SQIVND (reference sequence). The CDR3 DNA follows: TGTGCCAGTAGTATTGCCGGGGAGCTGTTTTTT. It translates to CASSIAGELFF.

This rearrangement joins TRBV29-1 to TRBJ1-5, with 7 bases matching TRBD1. CDR1 and CDR2 (germline): SQVTM, ANQGSEA. The CDR3 sequence is 12 residues long. V dropped 8 bases and J dropped 4; count of bases not matched to a gene: 5. In DNA, the CDR3 is TGCAGCAGTTGGGACAGAAATCAGCCCCAGCATTTT. Encoded protein: CSSWDRNQPQHF.